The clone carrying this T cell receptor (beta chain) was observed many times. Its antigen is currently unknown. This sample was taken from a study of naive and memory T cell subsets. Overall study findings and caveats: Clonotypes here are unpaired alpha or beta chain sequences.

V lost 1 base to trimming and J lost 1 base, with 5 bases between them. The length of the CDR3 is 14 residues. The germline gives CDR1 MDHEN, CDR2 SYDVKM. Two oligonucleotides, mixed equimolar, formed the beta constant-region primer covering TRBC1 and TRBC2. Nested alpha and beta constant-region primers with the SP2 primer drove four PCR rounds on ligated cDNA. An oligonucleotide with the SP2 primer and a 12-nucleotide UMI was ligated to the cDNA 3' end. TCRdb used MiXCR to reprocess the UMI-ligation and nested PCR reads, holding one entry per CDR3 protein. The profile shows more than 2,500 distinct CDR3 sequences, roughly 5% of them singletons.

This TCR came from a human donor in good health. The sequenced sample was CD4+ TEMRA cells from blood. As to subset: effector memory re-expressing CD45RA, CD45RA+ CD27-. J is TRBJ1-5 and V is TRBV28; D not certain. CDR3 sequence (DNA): TGTGCCAGCAGTTTATACGGCAGCAATCAGCCCCAGCATTTT. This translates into CASSLYGSNQPQHF.